Detailed here is one T cell receptor (beta chain). These data originate in a study of neoadjuvant anti-PD-1 for oral cavity cancer. Germline V gene lookup returns CDR1 LNHNV and CDR2 YYDKDF (reference sequence). V shed 0 bases and J shed 3 bases, with 11 bases lying between them. The CDR3 sequence is 15 residues long. Only in-frame clones appear in the TCRdb table, and some are missing; sequencing was by immunoSEQ multiplex PCR. The profile covers 55,000 to 80,000 clones, with around 82% appearing a single time and roughly 3.5% taken by the ten largest. This chain links TRBV15 with TRBJ1-2; D remains ambiguous. The receptor was derived from a person between 35 and 79 years old with oral cavity squamous cell carcinoma. Sequences were derived from PBMCs, sampled before nivolumab (anti-PD-1) treatment. The CDR3 loop is CATSRDTREDYGYTF. The CDR3 DNA sequence: TGTGCCACCAGCAGAGATACAAGGGAGGACTATGGCTACACCTTC.